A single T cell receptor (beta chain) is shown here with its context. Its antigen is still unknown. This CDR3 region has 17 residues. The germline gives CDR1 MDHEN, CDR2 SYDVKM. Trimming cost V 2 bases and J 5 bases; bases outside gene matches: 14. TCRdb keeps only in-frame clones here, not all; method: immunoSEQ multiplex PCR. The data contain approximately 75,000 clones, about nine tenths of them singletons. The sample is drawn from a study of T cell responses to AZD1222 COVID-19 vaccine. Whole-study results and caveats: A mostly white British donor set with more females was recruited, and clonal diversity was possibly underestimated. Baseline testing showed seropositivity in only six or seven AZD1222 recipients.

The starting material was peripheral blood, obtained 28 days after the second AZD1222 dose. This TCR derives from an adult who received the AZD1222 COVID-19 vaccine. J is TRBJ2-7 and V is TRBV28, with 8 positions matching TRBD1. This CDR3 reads CASSLGGWAGGLDEQYF. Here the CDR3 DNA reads TGTGCCAGCAGTTTAGGCGGCTGGGCAGGGGGCTTGGACGAGCAGTACTTC.